Below, 16 T cell receptor beta chains from the same sample are listed, as sequenced in a study of Graves' ophthalmopathy and Graves' hyperthyroidism. Amplification of TCR beta CDR3 regions used RNA transcripts. In the first round, RT-PCR was carried out with HTBI primers, and a multiplex PCR formed the second round. TCRdb reprocessed the multiplex PCR reads via MiXCR and lists one record per CDR3 protein. The data contain hundreds of thousands of distinct CDR3 sequences, 45% to 55% of them singletons. Sequenced material: peripheral blood. These TCRs come from an adult man with Graves' ophthalmopathy.

This clonotype was detected only a few times. The chain has TRBV7-8 and TRBJ2-5; perhaps TRBD2 as D (5 bases). Trimming stripped 1 base from V and 2 bases from J, with 11 bases between. CDR1 is SGHVS and CDR2 is FQNEAQ in the germline V gene. The CDR3 has 15 residues. CDR3 in DNA: TGTGCCAGCAGCTTAGGAGGGCAGTTACAAGAGACCCAGTACTTC. This translates into CASSLGGQLQETQYF.

This clonotype was observed many times. The rearrangement uses TRBV24-1 and TRBJ1-5, with TRBD1 as a possible D gene (5 bases). Trimming removed 3 bases at V and 1 base at J, with 9 bases between. Germline values: CDR1 KGHDR, CDR2 SFDVKD. The CDR3 totals 15 residues. CDR3 DNA: TGTGCCACCAGTGATGGGGGGTGGAGCAATCAGCCCCAGCATTTT. Translated: CATSDGGWSNQPQHF.

This clonotype was counted many times. The chain carries TRBV29-1 and TRBJ2-5; TRBD1 agrees at 9 bases. Germline values: CDR1 SQVTM, CDR2 ANQGSEA. The CDR3 runs 13 residues. V was clipped by 6 bases and J by 4 bases; unmatched bases: 6. The CDR3 reads CSVVTGGIETQYF. CDR3 sequence (DNA): TGCAGCGTGGTAACAGGGGGCATAGAGACCCAGTACTTC.

V and J are TRBV20-1 and TRBJ1-1; tentatively, D is TRBD1 (6 bases). Germline-derived CDR1 and CDR2 are DFQATT and SNEGSKA (reference sequence). This CDR3 contains 14 residues. The V gene lost 2 bases and the J gene lost 3 bases, with 13 bases spanning the gap. The CDR3 protein is CSARSGSGDTEAFF. As DNA, the CDR3 is TGCAGTGCTAGATCGGGATCAGGGGACACTGAAGCTTTCTTT.

This chain uses TRBV7-2 with TRBJ1-1; 7 bases fit TRBD1. The CDR3 runs to 14 residues. Germline V gene lookup returns CDR1 SGHTA and CDR2 FQGNSA. V was pared by 1 base and J by 12 bases, with 11 bases of the junction left unmatched. CDR3 coding DNA: TGTGCCAGCAGCTTAGACCCTGGACAGGCGCAAACTTTCTTT. Its protein product is CASSLDPGQAQTFF. Drawing the rest from reference TRBV7-2 and TRBJ1-1, the complete variable domain is GAGVSQSPSNKVTEKGKDVELRCDPISGHTALYWYRQSLGQGLEFLIYFQGNSAPDKSGLPSDRFSAERTGGSVSTLTIQRTQQEDSAVYLCASSLDPGQAQTFFGQGTRLTVV.

The chain carries TRBV2 and TRBJ2-5, with D uncertain. V was clipped by 4 bases and J by 3 bases, with 9 bases between them. Germline loops: CDR1 SNHLY, CDR2 FYNNEI. The CDR3 spans 13 residues. The CDR3 region is CASSADPKETQYF. The CDR3 DNA sequence: TGTGCCAGCAGTGCCGACCCCAAAGAGACCCAGTACTTC.

The V and J genes are TRBV28 and TRBJ1-6, with D possibly being TRBD1 (5 bases). Germline-derived CDR1 and CDR2 are MDHEN and SYDVKM. This CDR3 is built from 16 residues. The ends were cut back, 2 bases at V and 7 bases at J, with 15 bases in the middle. CDR3 residues: CASSLGARYSNSPLHF. The DNA for the CDR3 is TGTGCCAGCAGTTTAGGGGCAAGATACTCGAATTCACCCCTCCACTTT.

The chain joins TRBV29-1 to TRBJ1-5, with D unresolved. V gave up 1 base and J gave up 3 bases, with 7 bases separating them. The CDR3 is 13 amino acids. Germline V gives CDR1 SQVTM, CDR2 ANQGSEA. The CDR3 DNA reads TGCAGCGTTGAAGTGGGAACCAATCAGCCCCAGCATTTT. This sequence encodes CSVEVGTNQPQHF.

The rearrangement links TRBV12-3 or TRBV12-4 to TRBJ1-2, with D possibly being TRBD1 (5 bases). Trimming removed 8 bases from V and 9 bases from J, with 19 bases in between. This CDR3 spans 13 amino acids. The CDR3 DNA sequence: TGTGCCAGCGGTCCGGTCTCGGCGGGGCGCTACACCTTC. It translates to CASGPVSAGRYTF.

The table lists this clonotype with a few counts. The V call is TRBV6-5, the J call TRBJ2-6; no definite D call. The V gene lost 3 bases and the J gene lost 1 base, with 10 bases spanning the gap. There are 16 residues in the CDR3. The germline V gene has CDR1 MNHEY and CDR2 SVGAGI. CDR3 amino acids: CASSYSPRSGANVLTF. In DNA form, the CDR3 reads TGTGCCAGCAGTTATAGCCCACGATCTGGGGCCAACGTCCTGACTTTC.

This clonotype appeared a single time. The chain links TRBV5-1 to TRBJ1-2; perhaps TRBD1 as D (6 bases). V lost 6 bases and J 8 bases, leaving 23 bases between the germline ends. There are 15 residues in the CDR3. Germline V CDR1 and CDR2: SGHRS, YFSETQ. CDR3 amino acids: CASKGQGIRGSGYTF. The CDR3 DNA reads TGCGCCAGCAAGGGTCAGGGGATCAGAGGAAGCGGCTACACCTTC.

The chain carries TRBV7-9 and TRBJ1-3; 9 bases fit TRBD1. V shed 8 bases and J 6 bases; nucleotides not matched to a gene: 5. The CDR3 sequence is 13 residues long. Looked up from germline, CDR1 is SEHNR and CDR2 is FQNEAQ (reference sequence). CDR3 region: CASLGQGSNTIYF. CDR3 sequence (DNA): TGTGCCAGCCTGGGACAGGGATCAAACACCATATATTTT.

This chain uses TRBV14 with TRBJ1-6, with unresolved D. Trimming removed 2 bases at V and 9 bases at J, with 11 bases between. CDR1 SGHDN and CDR2 FVKESK come from the germline V gene. The CDR3 length is 14 residues. In DNA form, the CDR3 reads TGTGCCAGCAGCCAATTACTGGGTTCTTCACCCCTCCACTTT. It encodes CASSQLLGSSPLHF.

The rearrangement links TRBV14 to TRBJ2-5; the match to TRBD1 covers 12 bases. Germline CDR1 is SGHDN and CDR2 is FVKESK. Trimming took 4 bases from V and 7 from J; bases not matched to a gene: 7. The CDR3 is made up of 15 amino acids. CDR3 in DNA: TGTGCCAGCAGCCCCGGGACAGGGGGCATCGGGACCCAGTACTTC. Residues: CASSPGTGGIGTQYF.

Only a few counts were recorded for this clonotype. The chain recombines TRBV15 with TRBJ1-2; tentative D call: TRBD1 (6 bases). The V gene lost 1 base and the J gene lost 4 bases, with 13 bases spanning the gap. Germline CDR1 and CDR2: LNHNV and YYDKDF (reference sequence). The length of the CDR3 is 15 residues. CDR3 residues: CATSRAAQGIYGYTF. The CDR3 DNA follows: TGTGCCACCAGCAGAGCGGCACAGGGAATCTATGGCTACACCTTC.

This sequence joins TRBV12-3 or TRBV12-4 and TRBJ2-5; 9 nucleotides agree with TRBD2. CDR3 size: 13 residues. V shed 6 bases, J shed 6 bases, and the junction held 5 bases outside the gene matches. CDR3 amino acids: CASRNSGSKTQYF. CDR3 bases: TGTGCCAGCAGAAATAGCGGGAGTAAGACCCAGTACTTC.